The 2 T cell receptor delta chains given below trace back to one sample, sequenced in a study of gamma-delta T cells after stem cell transplantation. TCRdb reanalysed the RT-PCR reads with CATT. The sample comprises about 1,300 delta-chain clones, approximately 2.7% of which are singletons, and under 45% rests with the top ten. Sequencing was done on a sample of gamma-delta T cells. Receptors originate from a human donor. It is not recorded whose cells these are; they may come from a transplant donor.

Comment on this clone: The translated DNA and TCRdb's protein are not identical at residue 8; the protein here was translated from the DNA. The V and J genes are TRDV2 and TRDJ3, with D perhaps matching TRDD3 (6 bases). The CDR3 loop spans 18 amino acids. The V end was cut by 0 bases, the J end by 0 bases, with 11 bases between. CDR1 and CDR2 from the germline V gene are GEAIGNYY and EKD. The CDR3 protein is CACDTWGGRSWDTRQMFF. The CDR3 coding sequence is TGTGCCTGTGACACCTGGGGGGGCCGCTCCTGGGACACCCGACAGATGTTTTTC.

By its share, this clone is medium-sized. One end of the junction does not line up with germline, which may come from a read error. The same CDR3 also results from other DNA sequences found in this sample. The rearrangement joins TRDV2 to TRDJ1; TRDD3 matches 7 bases. In germline, CDR1 is GEAIGNYY, CDR2 EKD. There are 16 residues in the CDR3. The CDR3 loop reads CACDSLAGGYTDKLIF. CDR3 sequence (DNA): TGTGCCTGCGACAGTTTGGCTGGGGGGTACACCGATAAACTCATCTTT.